Included here is one T cell receptor (beta chain) sequence, with context. The target of this receptor is not known. No much larger clonotype is one base removed from it; base qualities were not supplied. Using the deep immunoSEQ assay, TCR CDR3 regions were amplified from genomic DNA by multiplex PCR. Extracted genomic DNA from each cell subset was distributed evenly across all wells of several immunoSEQ 96-well plates, and each plate was treated as a replicate. For sorted subsets, roughly 200 ng of genomic DNA, equivalent to about 30,000 T cell genomes, went into each replicate PCR. The purified libraries were quantified using a Qubit 3.0 fluorometer, sized with a Bioanalyzer 2100, and then quantified again using the KAPA Library Quantification kit. Every immunoSEQ 96-well plate was sequenced on a dedicated single-read 150-cycle Illumina NextSeq 550 flow cell. Turning to the authors' computational methods: Because only junctional sequences without quality scores were contained in the immunoSEQ output, filtering matching that applied to full-length reads could not be performed. Sequences were annotated with PyIR, a Python wrapper for IgBLAST v1.9, and V/J genes and CDR3 were assigned using IMGT germline references. Reads were removed for weak V/J assignments (E-value above 1e-6), missing CDR3, stop codons, out-of-frame junctions, or ambiguous translated residues. A V3J clonotype was defined by an identical inferred V gene, J gene, and CDR3 amino acid sequence. To compute the percentage overlap between repertoires, the number of shared unique clonotypes was divided by the size of the smaller repertoire. RTK rarefaction, the Chao1 estimator, and Recon v2.1 estimates of unobserved clonotypes were used to assess repertoire richness. Generation probabilities were computed with OLGA for all TCRbeta clonotypes obtained by the gDNA method from several donors. TCRdb re-hosts the immuneACCESS table, in-frame sequences only. Its copies lack some clones; in the studies checked, an unresolved V gene accounts for under half of them, and the cause for the rest is not known. V, J and clone size are those of that table, while D and trimming were read from the DNA. The sample has roughly 2,000,000 clones on record, roughly 94% of them singletons. More than 0.95% of the sample is taken by the ten largest.

These data originate in a study of shared clonotypes between healthy human individuals (TCRdb year 2020). The study in broad terms: Two women and a few men aged 18 to 49 years were included in the cohort. For each donor, three plates each were used for CD4 naive and CD4 memory, two plates were used for CD8 naive, and one plate was used for CD8 memory. To estimate repertoire size and how much clonotypes are shared between individuals, the study performed deep sequencing of blood TCR repertoires from about 5 healthy adults. To increase sequencing depth and limit assay-specific biases, TCR repertoire library preparation and sequencing were carried out by different laboratories using diverse techniques. Each donor's leukapheresis produced roughly between roughly 0.85 and 9 billion PBMCs.

CD8 naive samples consisted of CD45RO-negative cells that were positively selected for CCR7, yielding a CD45RA+CCR7+ population without TemRA cells. Healthy HIV-negative adults with no recently reported acute infections or vaccinations were included as donors. Only Caucasian adults living in Nashville, Tennessee, USA were represented among the donors. Blood was collected by leukapheresis, and PBMCs were isolated by Ficoll-Histopaque density gradient centrifugation and then cryopreserved in liquid nitrogen vapor phase. Analytical flow cytometry was used to check the purity and quantity of every magnetically sorted T cell population. Each sorted fraction had its genomic DNA isolated and then quantified by UV absorbance on a Nanodrop 2000c. Broader findings and caveats from the paper: Clonotypes shared by all four sorted-subset donors showed higher generation probabilities than non-shared clonotypes. Pairwise subsampling led to the expectation that sequencing depth would affect the degree of clonotype sharing among donors. Naive subsets generally had larger estimated clonotype richness than memory subsets. The genetic and exposure-history diversity represented was limited by the small number of donors. Rarefaction of sorted-subset datasets indicated incomplete sequencing despite the large sequencing depth. Sampling was limited to blood, and TCR repertoires in tissue likely differ from TCR repertoires in blood. About 5% of naive CD4, 3.5% of naive CD8, 2% to 2.5% of memory CD4, and 0.35% to 0.5% of memory CD8 clonotypes were shared across several donors.

CDR1 and CDR2 were assigned from the germline V gene (reference sequence) as SEHNR and FQNEAQ. The germline ends are 17 bases apart after V is trimmed by 4 bases and J by 4 bases. The CDR3 contains 16 residues, cysteine and phenylalanine counted. Only the CDR3 DNA is retained, 48 bases long and in frame from the first base. The receptor was derived from a man between 18 and 29 years old in good health. Material for sequencing was naive CD8+ T cells sorted from blood. The sample's cell subset or site label, decoded: CD45RA+CCR7+. The rearrangement combines TRBV7-9 with TRBJ2-1; the D segment may tentatively be TRBD1 or TRBD2, each giving 6 matched bases. CDR3 region: CASSSPGGRLYNEQFF. The bases are TGTGCCAGCAGCTCGCCTGGGGGGCGTCTGTACAATGAGCAGTTCTTC.